The following is a T cell receptor (beta chain) sequence with its context. The data derive from a study of PD-L1 blockade in urothelial cancer. Overall study context: In terms of prior chemotherapy, patients had received 0 to 3 regimens. There were a median of about 140,000 T cells in blood samples.

In germline, CDR1 is MDHEN, CDR2 SYDVKM. The CDR3 has 16 amino acids. The V segment lost 6 bases and the J segment 4 bases; nucleotides outside the gene matches: 5. It was locally advanced or metastatic urothelial carcinoma that patients had. Some clones are missing from TCRdb's copy, which holds only in-frame ones; the method was immunoSEQ multiplex PCR. The table includes around 80,000 clones, around 87% detected once. This sample comprised PBMCs, obtained around atezolizumab (anti-PD-L1) treatment. This TCR was recovered from a woman in her 70s with urothelial cancer. The V and J genes are TRBV28 and TRBJ2-3; the match to TRBD2 covers 15 bases. CDR3 nucleotides: TGTGCCAGCAGGGGACTAGCGGGAGGATCGGCAGATACGCAGTATTTT. Translating it yields CASRGLAGGSADTQYF.